This entry lists 30 T cell receptor beta chains sequenced from one sample in a study of T cell changes during pregnancy in multiple sclerosis. The protocol was immunoSEQ multiplex PCR, while the TCRdb copy is restricted to in-frame clones and leaves out a portion. The table shows about 27,000 clones, with approximately 89% occurring only once. The specimen comprised CD8+ T cells from peripheral blood mononuclear cells, sampled in the second trimester of pregnancy. The receptors here all came from a female donor with multiple sclerosis, enrolled in a pregnancy study.

This chain joins TRBV15 and TRBJ2-1; a possible D gene is TRBD2 (5 bases). The CDR3 is 12 amino acids. The V end was cut by 4 bases, the J end by 6 bases, with 7 bases between. Germline V gene sequence: CDR1 LNHNV, CDR2 YYDKDF (reference sequence). The CDR3 reads CATSTTSNEQFF. Here the CDR3 DNA reads TGTGCCACCAGCACAACTAGCAATGAGCAGTTCTTC.

The chain is built from TRBV9 and TRBJ2-7; TRBD2 aligns across 7 bases. Germline loops: CDR1 SGDLS, CDR2 YYNGEE. The CDR3 length is 16 residues. V was clipped by 3 bases and J by 0 bases; unmatched bases: 9. Written as DNA, the CDR3 is TGTGCCAGCAGCGGACCGGGCGGGAGTAGCTCCTACGAGCAGTACTTC. As protein: CASSGPGGSSSYEQYF.

The chain has TRBV7-3 and TRBJ2-1; maybe TRBD1 (6 bases). This CDR3 contains 13 residues. With 5 bases removed from V and 7 bases from J, the gap between germline ends came to 12 bases. Germline assignment: CDR1 SGHTA and CDR2 FQGTGA. The CDR3 protein is CASSATGTNEQFF. Here the CDR3 DNA reads TGTGCCAGCAGCGCGACAGGTACTAATGAGCAGTTCTTC.

This chain links TRBV28 with TRBJ2-4; D is possibly TRBD2 (6 bases). This CDR3 spans 17 amino acids. Trimming removed 5 bases from V and 0 bases from J, with 17 bases in between. The germline V gene encodes CDR1 MDHEN and CDR2 SYDVKM. CDR3 in DNA: TGTGCCAGCAGTCCCAGGACTAATTCAGGAGCCAAAAACATTCAGTACTTC. It translates to CASSPRTNSGAKNIQYF.

By proportion, this clone is medium-sized (0.01 to 0.1%). V gene TRBV5-4 combines with J gene TRBJ2-2; the D gene is possibly TRBD2 (6 bases). The V and J ends lost 4 bases and 4 bases respectively, with 17 bases between them. Looked up from germline, CDR1 is SGHNT and CDR2 is YYREEE (reference sequence). CDR3 size: 16 residues. The chain's CDR3 is CASSRERGRTTGELFF. CDR3 DNA sequence: TGTGCCAGCAGCCGGGAGAGGGGCCGTACCACCGGGGAGCTGTTTTTT. Variable domain in full (rest from reference TRBV5-4 and TRBJ2-2): ETGVTQSPTHLIKTRGQQVTLRCSSQSGHNTVSWYQQALGQGPQFIFQYYREEENGRGNFPPRFSGLQFPNYSSELNVNALELDDSALYLCASSRERGRTTGELFFGEGSRLTVL.

This clone was observed a handful of times. The CDR3, as DNA: TGTGCCAGCAGCTTAGGTTTTGCGGGGAGTGAAGCTTTCTTT. This codes for CASSLGFAGSEAFF. The gene calls are TRBV7-9 and TRBJ1-1; no firm D call. Trimming took off 1 base at V and 7 bases at J, with 13 bases between the two ends. Germline CDR1 is SEHNR and CDR2 is FQNEAQ (reference sequence). There are 14 residues in the CDR3.

This clone was seen once. The chain employs TRBV27 and TRBJ1-1, with TRBD1 identical over 10 bases. CDR3 length equals 12 residues. Losses at the gene ends were 3 bases for V and 11 bases for J; bases not matched to a gene: 3. The germline V gene encodes CDR1 MNHEY and CDR2 SMNVEV (reference sequence). The CDR3 nucleotides read TGTGCCAGCAGTTTGGGGACAGGGGATGCTTTCTTT. This sequence encodes CASSLGTGDAFF.

This chain joins TRBV29-1 and TRBJ1-1; D ambiguous. Germline lookup yields CDR1 SQVTM and CDR2 ANQGSEA. The CDR3 totals 12 residues. V was clipped by 4 bases and J by 11 bases, with 17 bases between them. The CDR3 sequence is CSVVATPRPAFF. For the CDR3, the DNA is TGCAGCGTTGTGGCCACACCGAGGCCGGCTTTCTTT.

V and J are TRBV15 and TRBJ2-7; D is uncertain. The CDR3 is 14 amino acids. The germline V gene has CDR1 LNHNV and CDR2 YYDKDF (reference sequence). V lost 0 bases to trimming and J lost 7 bases, with 13 bases between them. The CDR3, as DNA: TGTGCCACCAGCAGAGATAGCTACATGGAGGAGCAGTACTTC. Amino acids: CATSRDSYMEEQYF.

This chain connects TRBV6-6 to TRBJ2-2; 8 positions match TRBD2. The germline V gene has CDR1 MNHNY and CDR2 SVGAGI (reference sequence). The CDR3 contains 16 residues. This chain's CDR3 is CAIKPSGSVRTGELFF. DNA of the CDR3: TGTGCTATTAAGCCGAGCGGGAGCGTTCGGACCGGGGAGCTGTTTTTT.

This chain joins TRBV27 and TRBJ2-1; D remains ambiguous. The CDR3 contains 17 residues. The V and J ends lost 2 bases and 0 bases respectively, with 14 bases between them. Germline loops: CDR1 MNHEY, CDR2 SMNVEV (reference sequence). The CDR3 protein is CASSLGVDWLSYNEQFF. CDR3 nucleotide sequence: TGTGCCAGCAGTTTAGGAGTAGATTGGCTCTCCTACAATGAGCAGTTCTTC.

This rearrangement joins TRBV19 to TRBJ2-7; TRBD2 might be the D (5 bases). The CDR3 is 14 residues long. Trimming stripped 3 bases from V and 0 bases from J, with 9 bases between. Germline CDR1 LNHDA, CDR2 SQIVND (reference sequence). The CDR3 spells CASSIDYSSYEQYF. The CDR3, as DNA: TGTGCCAGTAGTATTGACTATAGCTCCTACGAGCAGTACTTC.

This clone was seen once. CDR3 nucleotide sequence: TGTGCCAGCAGCGCTCCCGGGACAGGGATAGGTGGTGAAAAACTGTTTTTT. This sequence encodes CASSAPGTGIGGEKLFF. The rearrangement uses TRBV9 and TRBJ1-4; the match to TRBD1 covers 9 bases. The CDR3 runs 17 residues. The V segment lost 3 bases and the J segment 7 bases; nucleotides outside the gene matches: 13. Germline V CDR1 and CDR2: SGDLS, YYNGEE.

DNA for the CDR3: TGTGCCAGCAGCCCTCGACATGACAGGCTACCCTACGAGCAGTACTTC. Amino acid sequence: CASSPRHDRLPYEQYF. The chain joins TRBV7-2 to TRBJ2-7; D is perhaps TRBD1 (6 bases). Germline loops: CDR1 SGHTA, CDR2 FQGNSA. Trimming pared 5 bases from V and 2 bases from J, leaving 19 bases between. The CDR3 loop spans 16 amino acids.

The V and J genes are TRBV29-1 and TRBJ2-2, with a weak D call TRBD2 (6 bases). The germline gives CDR1 SQVTM, CDR2 ANQGSEA. V shed 7 bases and J shed 6 bases, with 12 bases lying between them. The CDR3 contains 12 residues. The CDR3 DNA reads as TGCAGCGCTTGGGCGGGATCCGGGGAGCTGTTTTTT. Encoded protein: CSAWAGSGELFF.

The chain recombines TRBV6-1 with TRBJ2-7; TRBD2 matches 7 bases. The length of the CDR3 is 17 residues. CDR1 MNHNS and CDR2 SASEGT come from the germline V gene. Germline trimming cut 0 bases from V and 2 bases from J; bases unmatched to any gene: 10. The CDR3 DNA reads as TGTGCCAGCAGTGAAGCCTCAATTGCTAGCGGAACCTACGAGCAGTACTTC. Translated: CASSEASIASGTYEQYF.

This clone has more than one count but fewer than ten. The chain employs TRBV15 and TRBJ1-2, with D tentatively TRBD1 (6 bases). CDR3 size: 15 residues. The germline V gene has CDR1 LNHNV and CDR2 YYDKDF (reference sequence). V was cut by 3 bases and J by 2 bases, with 13 bases left in between. CDR3 sequence reads: CATSSQRGLNYGYTF. CDR3 sequence (DNA): TGTGCCACCAGCAGCCAAAGGGGGTTAAACTATGGCTACACCTTC.

The J gene is TRBJ2-7, the V gene TRBV2; 9 bases agree with TRBD2. Germline V gives CDR1 SNHLY, CDR2 FYNNEI. The CDR3 has 12 amino acids. In DNA, the CDR3 is TGTACTTCTGGCGGGAGGGGCTACGAGCAGTACTTC. Its protein is CTSGGRGYEQYF.

The chain joins TRBV6-5 to TRBJ2-7; the match to TRBD1 covers 9 bases. The CDR3 runs 15 residues. V lost 10 bases, J lost 4 bases, and 14 bases stayed unmatched. The germline gives CDR1 MNHEY, CDR2 SVGAGI. In DNA, the CDR3 is TGTGCCACCTCTCAAACTGGACAGGGGTTGTACGAGCAGTACTTC. Its translation: CATSQTGQGLYEQYF.

This clone has just a few counts. The chain is built from TRBV27 and TRBJ1-5; no clear D. CDR1 is MNHEY and CDR2 is SMNVEV in the germline V gene (reference sequence). V lost 0 bases and J lost 4, with 7 bases in between. The CDR3 has 14 amino acids. The CDR3 is CASSLSEGNQPQHF. The DNA for the CDR3 is TGTGCCAGCAGTTTATCCGAGGGAAATCAGCCCCAGCATTTT.

CDR3 sequence (DNA): TGCGCCAGCAGCCAAGGCCGGGGAAGGATAGGTGTTGAGCAGTTCTTC. Residues: CASSQGRGRIGVEQFF. The chain combines TRBV4-3 with TRBJ2-1; D might be TRBD2 (5 bases). This CDR3 comprises 16 residues. Per germline, CDR1 LGHNA and CDR2 YSLEER. Trimming took off 1 base at V and 9 bases at J, with 19 bases between the two ends.

The chain employs TRBV7-9 and TRBJ2-1, with D unresolved. Germline CDR1 is SEHNR and CDR2 is FQNEAQ (reference sequence). Trimming stripped 4 bases from V and 6 bases from J, with 7 bases between. This CDR3 contains 12 residues. The CDR3 protein is CASSSPLNEQFF. CDR3 nucleotide sequence: TGTGCCAGCAGCTCCCCACTCAATGAGCAGTTCTTC.

The chain carries TRBV15 and TRBJ2-7; 10 nucleotides match TRBD1. Losses at the gene ends were 3 bases for V and 2 bases for J; bases not matched to a gene: 4. The germline V gene encodes CDR1 LNHNV and CDR2 YYDKDF (reference sequence). This CDR3 is 15 amino acids long. CDR3 loop: CATSRPGTGAYEQYF. CDR3 nucleotides: TGTGCCACCAGCAGGCCCGGGACAGGGGCCTACGAGCAGTACTTC.

This chain uses TRBV6-1 with TRBJ2-1; the match to TRBD2 covers 11 bases. Trimming took 8 bases from V and 6 from J; bases not matched to a gene: 9. CDR1 MNHNS and CDR2 SASEGT come from the germline V gene. This CDR3 contains 15 residues. The CDR3 region is CASQRGTSGPNEQFF. The CDR3 DNA is TGTGCCAGCCAAAGGGGGACTAGCGGTCCCAATGAGCAGTTCTTC.

CDR3 coding DNA: TGTGCCAGCAGGACTCTCCGACAGGGGAGGAATATTAAGGCCCAGCATTTT. Its translation: CASRTLRQGRNIKAQHF. The gene calls are TRBV28 and TRBJ1-5, with 8 bases that match TRBD1. The CDR3 totals 17 residues. With 6 bases clipped from V and 11 bases from J, the junction kept 21 bases outside the gene matches. Germline assignment: CDR1 MDHEN and CDR2 SYDVKM.

This chain links TRBV19 with TRBJ2-1; TRBD2 aligns across 11 bases. This CDR3 comprises 14 residues. J was trimmed by 7 bases and V by 4 bases; bases with no gene match: 3. Germline values: CDR1 LNHDA, CDR2 SQIVND (reference sequence). CDR3 region: CASSTLAGANEQFF. The CDR3 DNA reads as TGTGCCAGTAGTACACTAGCGGGGGCGAATGAGCAGTTCTTC.

The chain employs TRBV6-4 and TRBJ2-3; 9 nucleotides agree with TRBD2. The CDR3 totals 15 residues. V shed 6 bases, J shed 6 bases, and the junction held 10 bases outside the gene matches. Germline V lookup: CDR1 MRHNA, CDR2 SNTAGT. The CDR3 protein is CASSSTSGASDTQYF. The CDR3 DNA sequence: TGTGCCAGCAGCTCGACTAGCGGCGCGTCGGATACGCAGTATTTT.

The rearrangement uses TRBV28 and TRBJ2-7; TRBD1 aligns across 8 bases. The V gene's germline CDR1 is MDHEN and CDR2 SYDVKM. V lost 6 bases and J lost 2; bases outside the gene matches: 6. This CDR3 is built from 14 residues. The CDR3 protein is CASRPGQGPYEQYF. The CDR3 bases are TGTGCCAGCAGGCCTGGACAGGGCCCCTACGAGCAGTACTTC. The entire variable domain, with the rest obtained from reference TRBV28 and TRBJ2-7, is as follows: DVKVTQSSRYLVKRTGEKVFLECVQDMDHENMFWYRQDPGLGLRLIYFSYDVKMKEKGDIPEGYSVSREKKERFSLILESASTNQTSMYLCASRPGQGPYEQYFGPGTRLTVT.

This clone was detected only once. V usage is TRBV29-1 and J usage is TRBJ2-5, with a possible D match to TRBD2 (5 bases). The CDR3 is made up of 13 amino acids. In germline, CDR1 is SQVTM, CDR2 ANQGSEA. V shed 8 bases and J shed 4 bases, with 17 bases lying between them. CDR3 residues: CSLSESGGETQYF. CDR3 nucleotide sequence: TGCAGCCTCAGCGAGAGCGGAGGAGAGACCCAGTACTTC.

The gene calls are TRBV27 and TRBJ2-7; no definite D call. This CDR3 region has 14 residues. Trimming removed 1 base at V and 0 bases at J, with 7 bases between. Germline values: CDR1 MNHEY, CDR2 SMNVEV (reference sequence). In nucleotides, the CDR3 is TGTGCCAGCAGTTTATTGGCTAGCTCCTACGAGCAGTACTTC. Its translation: CASSLLASSYEQYF.